Listed below are T cell receptor beta chains from one sample, sequenced in a study of blood T cells in healthy people across ages. TCRdb re-called the 5' RACE reads through MiXCR, storing one row per CDR3 protein. The sample records more than 1,400,000 distinct CDR3 sequences, 40% to 50% being singletons. Source material: blood. The origin of the receptors is a woman aged 18-29 years in good health. CDR3s include the opening cysteine and the closing phenylalanine or tryptophan. Each record gives: J gene, V gene, D gene, clone size, CDR3 protein, CDR3 DNA. The D gene is left open where the match is weak. Size is stated for part of the rows, as once, few or many counts, or as a class when the clone is expanded.

J: TRBJ2-3; V: TRBV10-3; D: NA; size: many; CDR3: CASRDSPTDTQYF; DNA: TGTGCCTCAAGGGACTCTCCCACAGATACGCAGTATTTT
J: TRBJ2-1; V: TRBV5-1; D: NA; size: NA; CDR3: CASSLGGTLPNEQFF; DNA: TGCGCCAGCAGCTTGGGGGGGACTCTCCCCAATGAGCAGTTCTTC
J: TRBJ1-2; V: TRBV12-3/TRBV12-4; D: TRBD1; size: NA; CDR3: CASSSLTGEIYGYTF; DNA: TGTGCCAGCAGTAGCCTAACAGGGGAGATCTATGGCTACACCTTC
J: TRBJ2-7; V: TRBV15; D: NA; size: few; CDR3: CATSSAASSYEQYF; DNA: TGTGCCACCAGCAGCGCGGCCTCCTCCTACGAGCAGTACTTC
J: TRBJ2-3; V: TRBV24-1; D: NA; size: NA; CDR3: CATSAPDRTDTQYF; DNA: TGTGCCACCAGTGCCCCGGACAGAACAGATACGCAGTATTTT
J: TRBJ2-5; V: TRBV6-5; D: NA; size: NA; CDR3: CASSYRGQSGRNEQYF; DNA: TGTGCCAGCAGTTATCGAGGACAGTCGGGACGCAATGAGCAGTACTTC
J: TRBJ1-1; V: TRBV7-3; D: TRBD1; size: NA; CDR3: CASSQDRGGEAFF; DNA: TGTGCCAGCAGCCAGGACAGGGGAGGTGAAGCTTTCTTT
J: TRBJ1-2; V: TRBV29-1; D: NA; size: NA; CDR3: CSVPGPVGSYTF; DNA: TGCAGCGTACCGGGTCCCGTTGGGAGCTACACCTTC
J: TRBJ1-2; V: TRBV27; D: NA; size: few; CDR3: CASSFGTRDYGYTF; DNA: TGTGCCAGCAGTTTTGGGACCCGAGACTATGGCTACACCTTC
J: TRBJ2-7; V: TRBV12-3/TRBV12-4; D: NA; size: few; CDR3: CASSLAPASVYEQYF; DNA: TGTGCCAGCAGTTTGGCCCCGGCTAGCGTCTACGAGCAGTACTTC